This is a list of T cell receptor beta chains from one sample in a study of cytomegalovirus exposure and HLA in healthy donors. Clones were read by immunoSEQ multiplex PCR, and TCRdb kept only the in-frame ones, dropping some. The table lists about 21,000 clones, under 98% of them singletons. Sequencing was done on a sample of PBMCs. The receptors shown here come from a man under 40 in good health and CMV-seropositive. The CDR3 runs from the conserved cysteine through the conserved F or W. Each record gives: V gene, J gene, clone size, D gene, CDR3 DNA, CDR3 protein. D genes are given only for firm matches. Only part of the rows carry a size: once, few, many, or a class if the clone is expanded.

TRBV7-2	TRBJ1-1	NA	NA	TGTGCCAGCAGCCTCCGACTTTTTGAAGCTTTCTTT	CASSLRLFEAFF
TRBV4-3	TRBJ2-3	NA	NA	TGCGCCAGCAGCCAAGAGTCGGGACTTAGTACAGATACGCAGTATTTT	CASSQESGLSTDTQYF
TRBV11-2	TRBJ2-7	NA	NA	TGTGCCAGCAGCTTAGCTGAGGGCTACGAGCAGTACTTC	CASSLAEGYEQYF
TRBV19	TRBJ2-7	NA	TRBD1	TGTGCCAGTAGACCGACAGGGGGCGGCGGCGAGCAGTACTTC	CASRPTGGGGEQYF
TRBV2	TRBJ2-2	NA	TRBD2	TGTGCCAGCAGTGAAACTAGCGGGAGTTGGCCCGGGGAGCTGTTTTTT	CASSETSGSWPGELFF
TRBV25-1	TRBJ2-7	NA	TRBD2	TGTGCCAGCAGTGCCATAAACGGGGGGGTGTACGAGCAGTACTTC	CASSAINGGVYEQYF
TRBV7-2	TRBJ2-2	NA	NA	TGTGCCAGCAGCTTTGGGAGGCAGGGGGAGCTGTTTTTT	CASSFGRQGELFF
TRBV4-2	TRBJ2-7	NA	NA	TGTGCCAGCAGCCAAACAGCTACCGAGCAGTACTTC	CASSQTATEQYF
TRBV4-2	TRBJ1-1	once	NA	TGTGCCAGCAGCCCTTCTTTCGACACTGAAGCTTTCTTT	CASSPSFDTEAFF
TRBV7-9	TRBJ1-2	NA	NA	TGTGCCAGCAGAGCGGGAACGGGACGGACAGAACCAAGTGGTGGCTACACCTTC	CASRAGTGRTEPSGGYTF
TRBV5-1	TRBJ2-5	NA	TRBD2	TGCGCCAGCAGCTTGGGGACTAGCGGGATCCTACAAGAGACCCAGTACTTC	CASSLGTSGILQETQYF
TRBV29-1	TRBJ2-2	NA	TRBD2	TGCAGCGTTCAAACCCGACTAGCGGGAGACACCGGGGAGCTGTTTTTT	CSVQTRLAGDTGELFF
TRBV19	TRBJ1-2	NA	NA	TGTGCCGTTACGACAGGAGGTAGCTATGGCTACACCTTC	CAVTTGGSYGYTF
TRBV5-4	TRBJ2-7	once	TRBD2	TGTGCCAGCAGACCCGGGAGGGAGGGCCTAAACGAGCAGTACTTC	CASRPGREGLNEQYF
TRBV7-2	TRBJ1-1	NA	TRBD1	TGTGCCAGCAGCACAACAGGGGGAGTGACTGAAGCTTTCTTT	CASSTTGGVTEAFF
TRBV27	TRBJ1-2	NA	NA	TGTGCCAGCAGTCCTAAAGGCTACACCTTC	CASSPKGYTF
TRBV6-1	TRBJ2-1	NA	NA	TGTGCCAGCAGTGAAGCGCCTAGCGGAGGGGGGAATGAGCAGTTCTTC	CASSEAPSGGGNEQFF
TRBV11-2	TRBJ2-7	once	NA	TGTGCCAGCAGCTTAAGGTTGAGTAGCGACCTCTACGAGCAGTACTTC	CASSLRLSSDLYEQYF
TRBV29-1	TRBJ2-7	NA	TRBD1	TGCAGCGCCTCCGGACAGGGGGTGTACGAGCAGTACTTC	CSASGQGVYEQYF
TRBV6-1	TRBJ2-7	NA	NA	TGTGCCAGCAGTGAAGGGGACTCTTACGAGCAGTACTTC	CASSEGDSYEQYF
TRBV28	TRBJ2-7	NA	TRBD1	TGTGCCAGCAGTCCTAATCCGGGACAGGGGAGGAAGCAGTACTTC	CASSPNPGQGRKQYF
TRBV5-1	TRBJ1-2	NA	NA	TGCGCCAGCAGCTCGCCCGAGGCGGAACGTGGCTACACCTTC	CASSSPEAERGYTF
TRBV5-4	TRBJ2-7	once	NA	TGTGCCAGCAGCTTCCCTATCCCACCCTACGAGCAGTACTTC	CASSFPIPPYEQYF
TRBV6-5	TRBJ2-7	NA	TRBD1	TGTGCCAGCAGTCTCGACAGGGCTGGGAACGAGCAGTACTTC	CASSLDRAGNEQYF
TRBV6-5	TRBJ2-7	NA	TRBD1	TGTGCCAGCAGTTATGTGCAACCGACAGGGAAGGGCGAGCAGTACTTC	CASSYVQPTGKGEQYF
TRBV2	TRBJ1-2	once	NA	TGTGCCAGCGGGGGCGGGTATGGCTACACCTTC	CASGGGYGYTF
TRBV6-6	TRBJ2-2	NA	TRBD1	TGTGCCAGTAGGGGACAGGGGCGGAACACCGGGGAGCTGTTTTTT	CASRGQGRNTGELFF
TRBV5-1	TRBJ2-2	NA	TRBD1	TGCGCCAGCAGCTTGGACCAGGGGGCCAGCGGGGAGCTGTTTTTT	CASSLDQGASGELFF
TRBV6-6	TRBJ2-1	NA	NA	TGTGCCAGCAGTTACCAGGGAAATGAGCAGTTCTTC	CASSYQGNEQFF
TRBV10-3	TRBJ1-5	NA	TRBD1	TGTGCCATCAGTAAAGGACAGGGAGAACAGCCCCAGCATTTT	CAISKGQGEQPQHF
TRBV6-5	TRBJ2-2	NA	NA	TGTGCCAGCAGTTACTCCCAGAACACCGGGGAGCTGTTTTTT	CASSYSQNTGELFF
TRBV5-4	TRBJ2-1	NA	TRBD2	TGTGCCAGCAGCATCTTTCTAGCGGGAGATCATAATGAGCAGTTCTTC	CASSIFLAGDHNEQFF
TRBV19	TRBJ1-1	once	NA	TGTGCCAGTAGTGGGGCAGTCCTGAACACTGAAGCTTTCTTT	CASSGAVLNTEAFF
TRBV13	TRBJ2-2	NA	NA	TGTGCCAGCAGCTTTGCCCGGGGTACCGGGGAGCTGTTTTTT	CASSFARGTGELFF
TRBV2	TRBJ1-1	NA	NA	TGTGCCAGCAGTCTTGAATACAGATCCCTGGATACTGAAGCTTTCTTT	CASSLEYRSLDTEAFF
TRBV6-5	TRBJ1-1	NA	NA	TGTGCCAGCAGTTCGATATCCAGGGGAACTGAAGCTTTCTTT	CASSSISRGTEAFF
TRBV29-1	TRBJ1-1	NA	NA	TGCAGCGGCTCTACCGCCCTGAACACTGAAGCTTTCTTT	CSGSTALNTEAFF
TRBV29-1	TRBJ2-3	NA	NA	TGCAGCGTTGTACCCCAGGGTGGCACAGATACGCAGTATTTT	CSVVPQGGTDTQYF
TRBV7-9	TRBJ2-7	NA	NA	TGTGCCAGCAGCTTAGCGGGGGCGCAGTCCTACGAGCAGTACTTC	CASSLAGAQSYEQYF
TRBV5-1	TRBJ2-7	NA	TRBD2	TGCGCCAGCAGCCTTACTAGCGGGAGTCACAACGAGCAGTACTTC	CASSLTSGSHNEQYF
TRBV5-6	TRBJ1-2	NA	TRBD1	TGTGCCAGCAGCTGGAGGACAGGGAGTATGTATGGCTACACCTTC	CASSWRTGSMYGYTF
TRBV28	TRBJ1-2	NA	TRBD1	TGTGCCAGCAGTTTAGGGACAGGGGGCCATGGCTACACCTTC	CASSLGTGGHGYTF
TRBV28	TRBJ1-1	NA	NA	TGTGCCAGCTGCCTGCCAAGCACCTACACTGAAGCTTTCTTT	CASCLPSTYTEAFF
TRBV30	TRBJ1-5	NA	TRBD1	TGTGCATCGGGACAGGGTTTGAACTACAATCAGCCCCAGCATTTT	CASGQGLNYNQPQHF
TRBV25-1	TRBJ1-2	NA	NA	TGTGCCAGCAGTGAATCCGGCAGGGCGGTTCAAGGCTACACCTTC	CASSESGRAVQGYTF
TRBV4-1	TRBJ2-5	NA	NA	TGCGCCAGCAGCCAAGATGGGGACTGGGGTGGAGAGACCCAGTACTTC	CASSQDGDWGGETQYF
TRBV15	TRBJ2-5	NA	TRBD1	TGTGCCACCAGCACAGGGGGCCTTCGAGAGACCCAGTACTTC	CATSTGGLRETQYF
TRBV6-5	TRBJ2-7	NA	TRBD2	TGTGCCAGCAGGCCCAGCGGGAGCTCTTCTAACGAGCAGTACTTC	CASRPSGSSSNEQYF
TRBV5-4	TRBJ2-1	NA	TRBD1	TGTGCCAGCAGCGTCGCCCTCGGGACAGGGGGTCAAGCTGAGCAGTTCTTC	CASSVALGTGGQAEQFF